The clone carrying this T cell receptor beta chain was seen more than once but under ten times. The entry originates in a study of HIV-infected patients and healthy controls. TCRdb fed the 5' RACE reads into MiXCR, producing one record per CDR3 protein. The repertoire consists of around 58,000 distinct CDR3 sequences, with less than 20% occurring once and the leading ten covering 1.4%. This CDR3 has 14 amino acids. V was clipped by 0 bases and J by 4 bases; unmatched bases: 2. Germline CDR1 reads DFQATT; CDR2 reads SNEGSKA (reference sequence). Material: CD4+ T cells from blood. This clonotype was obtained from a human donor in good health. The chain couples TRBV20-1 to TRBJ2-2; 7 bases align to TRBD2. The CDR3 DNA sequence: TGCAGTGCTAGAGACCCTAGCGGCACCGGGGAGCTGTTTTTT. This gives the protein CSARDPSGTGELFF.